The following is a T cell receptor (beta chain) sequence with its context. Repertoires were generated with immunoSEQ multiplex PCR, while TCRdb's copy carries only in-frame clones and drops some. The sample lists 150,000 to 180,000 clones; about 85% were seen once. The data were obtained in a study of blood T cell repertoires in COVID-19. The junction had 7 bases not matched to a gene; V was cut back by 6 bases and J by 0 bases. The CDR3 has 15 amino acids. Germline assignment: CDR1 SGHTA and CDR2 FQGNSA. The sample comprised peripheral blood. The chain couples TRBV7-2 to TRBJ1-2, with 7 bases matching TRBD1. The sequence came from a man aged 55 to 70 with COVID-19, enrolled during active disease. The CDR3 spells CASRQDRTSNYGYTF. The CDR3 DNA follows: TGTGCCAGCAGACAGGACAGGACCTCTAACTATGGCTACACCTTC.